This TCR beta chain originates from a study of response to subunit inactivated influenza vaccine. Regarding the study as a whole: Authors proposed each seasonal influenza vaccination draws in few new T cells.

This clonotype was recorded many times. The antigen is undetermined. TCRdb ran MiXCR on the RT-PCR reads and lists one entry per CDR3 protein. The sample contains about 650,000 distinct CDR3 sequences, 11% to 15% of which appear only once. The V gene's germline CDR1 is SGHDT and CDR2 YYEEEE. V lost 4 bases and J lost 4; bases outside the gene matches: 7. The CDR3 runs 14 residues. Sequences were derived from PBMCs from blood, sampled less than 15 days before vaccination. This receptor was obtained from a man aged 45-60 years who received an inactivated influenza vaccine. This chain connects TRBV5-6 to TRBJ2-7; 8 nucleotides match TRBD1. CDR3 bases: TGTGCCAGCAGCCCCGGACAGGGATATTACGAGCAGTACTTC. It specifies CASSPGQGYYEQYF.